The source of this T cell receptor beta chain is a study of blood T cell repertoires in COVID-19. The wider study: COVID-19 samples from acute and convalescent phases originated in the United States, Italy and Spain. T cells, B-cell-depleted T cells, or PBMCs supplied cDNA or gDNA.

Cohorts were assigned according to the clinical history that participants reported. Profiling relied on immunoSEQ multiplex PCR, and the TCRdb table lists in-frame clones only, not all of them. This table holds 200,000 or so clones, 70% to 90% found once. The sequencing input was PBMCs or T cells enriched from blood (not recorded which). This receptor was obtained from a middle-aged woman with acute COVID-19.

Written as DNA, the CDR3 is TGTGCCTGGTGGCAGGGGGTCGGAGGCTACACCTTC. It encodes CAWWQGVGGYTF. V is TRBV30 and J is TRBJ1-2; 7 nucleotides line up with TRBD1. J lost 8 bases, V lost 5 bases, and 8 bases had no gene match. CDR1 is GTSNPN and CDR2 is SVGIG in the germline V gene (reference sequence). The CDR3 covers 12 residues.